These 18 T cell receptor beta chains share one sample of origin, sequenced in a study of blood T cell repertoires in COVID-19. Only in-frame clones appear in the TCRdb table, and some are missing; sequencing was by immunoSEQ multiplex PCR. This table has approximately 150,000 clones, roughly 85% appearing once. Source material: PBMCs or T cells enriched from blood (not recorded which). These receptors were taken from a woman aged 70-85 years in a cohort exposed to, infected with or recovered from COVID-19 (not recorded which).

The J gene is TRBJ2-1, the V gene TRBV3-1 (or the pseudogene TRBV3-2); the match to TRBD2 covers 7 bases. The CDR3 loop spans 14 amino acids. Germline V lookup: CDR1 LGHDT, CDR2 YNNKEL (reference sequence). J gave up 9 bases and V 1 base, and 6 bases lay outside the gene matches. The DNA for the CDR3 is TGTGCCAGCAGCCAAGCAGGCGGGAGCGGTGAGCAGTTCTTC. It yields the protein CASSQAGGSGEQFF.

This chain connects TRBV5-1 to TRBJ2-7; 11 bases agree with TRBD1. Germline CDR1 reads SGHRS; CDR2 reads YFSETQ. The CDR3 has 15 residues. V lost 4 bases, J lost 5 bases, and 8 bases stayed unmatched. The CDR3 spells CASSLIPGQGDEQYF. The CDR3 DNA is TGCGCCAGCAGCCTTATCCCGGGACAGGGGGACGAGCAGTACTTC.

This clone was seen once. The chain combines TRBV11-2 with TRBJ2-5, with D perhaps TRBD1 (6 bases). The CDR3 length is 14 residues. Germline assignment: CDR1 SGHAT and CDR2 FQNNGV. Trimming removed 5 bases at V and 4 bases at J, with 14 bases between. CDR3 residues: CASSPSRGTETQYF. The DNA of the CDR3 is TGTGCCAGCAGCCCTTCCAGGGGAACAGAGACCCAGTACTTC. The full variable domain, rest sourced from reference TRBV11-2 and TRBJ2-5, is EAGVAQSPRYKIIEKRQSVAFWCNPISGHATLYWYQQILGQGPKLLIQFQNNGVVDDSQLPKDRFSAERLKGVDSTLKIQPAKLEDSAVYLCASSPSRGTETQYFGPGTRLLVL.

This chain connects TRBV7-2 to TRBJ2-5, with a possible D match to TRBD1 (5 bases). Germline V gene data show CDR1 as SGHTA and CDR2 as FQGNSA. There are 14 residues in the CDR3. V was clipped by 5 bases and J by 4 bases, with 14 bases between them. The CDR3 is CASSARWGGETQYF. The CDR3 DNA sequence: TGTGCCAGCAGCGCTAGGTGGGGCGGAGAGACCCAGTACTTC.

The chain combines TRBV21-1 with TRBJ1-5; the table names TRBD1, a call not compared with the DNA. TRBV21-1 is termed a pseudogene. This CDR3 contains 18 residues. The DNA for the CDR3 is TGTGCCAGCAGCAAAGGCGGTATGTTGAGGGGGCTCGTGGAGCCCCAGCATTTT. Translated: CASSKGGMLRGLVEPQHF.

The genes are TRBV29-1 and TRBJ2-3, with D perhaps matching TRBD1 (5 bases). This CDR3 has 13 residues. Germline CDR1 is SQVTM and CDR2 is ANQGSEA. Trimming removed 3 bases from V and 1 base from J, with 8 bases in between. The CDR3 loop is CSVEARGTDTQYF. The CDR3 nucleotides read TGCAGCGTTGAGGCCAGGGGCACAGATACGCAGTATTTT.

This chain uses TRBV28 with TRBJ1-2, with D possibly TRBD1 on 6 matching bases. The CDR3 consists of 16 residues. In germline, CDR1 is MDHEN, CDR2 SYDVKM. Deletions cut 2 bases from V and 8 bases from J, with 21 bases between. The chain's CDR3 is CASSLPGPLRGRGYTF. The CDR3 DNA is TGTGCCAGCAGTTTACCCGGCCCCCTCAGGGGTCGGGGCTACACCTTC.

This chain links TRBV28 with TRBJ1-4, with a weak D call TRBD1 (5 bases). The CDR3 contains 18 residues. V lost 7 bases, J lost 3 bases, and 24 bases lay in between. CDR1 is MDHEN, CDR2 SYDVKM, per germline. CDR3 coding DNA: TGTGCCAGCACCGCTCCACTAACCTTCCAAGGGGCTAATGAAAAACTGTTTTTT. It encodes CASTAPLTFQGANEKLFF.

This chain's CDR3 is CASSPSRFLPNEQFF. The CDR3 DNA follows: TGTGCCAGCTCACCATCACGGTTTCTCCCCAATGAGCAGTTCTTC. J is TRBJ2-1 and V is TRBV18; D is uncertain. Trimming shortened V by 2 bases and J by 6 bases, and 14 bases separated the two germline ends. The germline CDR1 and CDR2 sequences are KGHSH and LQKENI. The CDR3 has 15 residues.

The rearrangement uses TRBV5-8 and TRBJ2-3; 10 positions agree with TRBD2. J gave up 8 bases and V 5 bases, and 11 bases lay outside the gene matches. Germline CDR1 and CDR2: SGHTS and YDEGEE. CDR3 size: 15 residues. CDR3 in DNA: TGTGCCAGCAGAGCGGGAGGGCCTCAACGTGCTACGCAGTATTTT. Amino acid sequence: CASRAGGPQRATQYF.

This clone appeared a single time. The chain recombines TRBV5-5 with TRBJ2-7; TRBD2 matches 13 bases. Trimming at V came to 5 bases and at J to 4 bases, leaving 6 bases not matched to a gene. Germline loops: CDR1 SGHKS, CDR2 YYEKEE (reference sequence). This CDR3 region has 15 residues. CDR3 loop: CASRDGLAGDYEQYF. CDR3 bases: TGTGCCAGCAGGGATGGACTAGCGGGAGATTACGAGCAGTACTTC. Filled out from reference TRBV5-5 and TRBJ2-7, the complete variable domain reads DAGVTQSPTHLIKTRGQQVTLRCSPISGHKSVSWYQQVLGQGPQFIFQYYEKEERGRGNFPDRFSARQFPNYSSELNVNALLLGDSALYLCASRDGLAGDYEQYFGPGTRLTVT.

The J gene is TRBJ2-1, the V gene TRBV9, with 12 bases fitting TRBD2. Germline assignment: CDR1 SGDLS and CDR2 YYNGEE. V was pared by 4 bases and J by 9 bases, with 8 bases of the junction left unmatched. CDR3 length: 15 residues. CDR3 DNA: TGTGCCAGCAGCACCCCTAGCGGGAGGGCCAGTGAGCAGTTCTTC. The encoded protein is CASSTPSGRASEQFF.

This clone occurred once. The chain couples TRBV10-3 to TRBJ2-6; 10 bases are shared with TRBD1. Trimming removed 3 bases from V and 0 bases from J; junction bases left unmatched: 8. CDR1 is ENHRY, CDR2 SYGVKD, per germline. The CDR3 has 19 residues. The CDR3 region has the DNA TGTGCCATCAGTGAAGGGGGGACAGGGGCCAACTCTGGGGCCAACGTCCTGACTTTC. Translation: CAISEGGTGANSGANVLTF.

The gene calls are TRBV5-4 and TRBJ2-3, with 8 bases identical to TRBD2. Germline CDR1 SGHNT, CDR2 YYREEE (reference sequence). After removal of 0 bases from V and 0 bases from J, the junction contained 6 bases not matched to a gene. The CDR3 spans 17 residues. CDR3 nucleotides: TGTGCCAGCAGCTTGGGTGGGCCTAGCGGGAGCACAGATACGCAGTATTTT. Residues: CASSLGGPSGSTDTQYF.

This sequence joins TRBV9 and TRBJ2-3; 7 nucleotides agree with TRBD2. The germline V gene has CDR1 SGDLS and CDR2 YYNGEE. With V trimmed by 1 base and J by 5 bases, 4 bases remained unmatched. The CDR3 is made up of 14 amino acids. CDR3: CASSVSGKGDTQYF. CDR3 coding DNA: TGTGCCAGCAGCGTAAGCGGGAAAGGAGATACGCAGTATTTT.

The sample holds a few counts of this clone. The rearrangement joins TRBV28 to TRBJ1-4, with D hard to call. The CDR3 contains 17 residues. Germline V gene sequence: CDR1 MDHEN, CDR2 SYDVKM. V was clipped by 5 bases and J by 3 bases, with 19 bases between them. The CDR3 loop reads CASSKIATAGSNEKLFF. In nucleotides, the CDR3 is TGTGCCAGCAGTAAGATAGCAACGGCGGGTTCTAATGAAAAACTGTTTTTT.

J is TRBJ1-4 and V is TRBV4-1, with 8 bases lining up with TRBD1. This CDR3 has 17 residues. Germline CDR1 MGHRA, CDR2 YSYEKL. The V and J ends lost 0 bases and 6 bases, in that order; junction bases with no gene match: 9. CDR3 nucleotide sequence: TGCGCCAGCAGCCAAGATCCGGTCCAGGGGGCGGATGAAAAACTGTTTTTT. Encoded protein: CASSQDPVQGADEKLFF.

This chain joins TRBV2 and TRBJ2-1, with 8 bases identical to TRBD2. V gave up 4 bases and J gave up 1 base; unmatched junction bases: 3. The CDR3 loop spans 15 amino acids. Germline assignment: CDR1 SNHLY and CDR2 FYNNEI. The CDR3 DNA sequence: TGTGCCAGCAGTGGACCGGGAGGGTCCTACAATGAGCAGTTCTTC. Its translation is CASSGPGGSYNEQFF.